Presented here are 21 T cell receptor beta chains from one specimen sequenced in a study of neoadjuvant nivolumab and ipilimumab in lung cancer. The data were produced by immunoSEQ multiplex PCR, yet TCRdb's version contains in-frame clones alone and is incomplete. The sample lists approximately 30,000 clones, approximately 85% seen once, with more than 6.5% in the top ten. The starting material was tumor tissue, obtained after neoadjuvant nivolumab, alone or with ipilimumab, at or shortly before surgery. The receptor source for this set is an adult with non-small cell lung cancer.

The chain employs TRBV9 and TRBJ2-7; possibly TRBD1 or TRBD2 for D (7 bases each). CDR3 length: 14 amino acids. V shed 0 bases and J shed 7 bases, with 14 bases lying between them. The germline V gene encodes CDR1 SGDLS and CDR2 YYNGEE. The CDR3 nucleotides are TGTGCCAGCAGCGTAGAGGGGACAGCGGGGGAGCAGTACTTC. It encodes CASSVEGTAGEQYF.

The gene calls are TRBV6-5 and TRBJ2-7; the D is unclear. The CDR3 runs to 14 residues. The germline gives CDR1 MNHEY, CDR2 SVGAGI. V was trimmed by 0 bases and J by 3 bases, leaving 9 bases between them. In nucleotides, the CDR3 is TGTGCCAGCAGTTACTCGGCAGGTGGCTACGAGCAGTACTTC. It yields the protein CASSYSAGGYEQYF.

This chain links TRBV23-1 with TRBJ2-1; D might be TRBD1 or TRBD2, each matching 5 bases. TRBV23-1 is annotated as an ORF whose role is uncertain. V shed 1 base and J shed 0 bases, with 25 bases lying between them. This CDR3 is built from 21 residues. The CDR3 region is CASSQWVRDGSTRSSYNEQFF. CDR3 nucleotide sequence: TGCGCCAGCAGTCAATGGGTGAGGGACGGCTCTACTAGGAGCTCCTACAATGAGCAGTTCTTC.

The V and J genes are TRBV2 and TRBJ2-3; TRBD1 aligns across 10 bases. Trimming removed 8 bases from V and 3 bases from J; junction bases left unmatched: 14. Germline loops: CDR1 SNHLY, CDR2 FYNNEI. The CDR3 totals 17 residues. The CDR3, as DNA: TGTGCCAGCCTTGGGACAGGGGATTGGGATAGAACAGATACGCAGTATTTT. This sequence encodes CASLGTGDWDRTDTQYF.

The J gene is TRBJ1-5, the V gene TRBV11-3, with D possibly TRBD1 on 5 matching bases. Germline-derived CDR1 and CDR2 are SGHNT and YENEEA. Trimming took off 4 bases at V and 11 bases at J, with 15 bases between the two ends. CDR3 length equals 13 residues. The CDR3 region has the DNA TGTGCCAGCAGCTCCGAAGGGTCAGGGACCCAGCATTTT. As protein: CASSSEGSGTQHF.

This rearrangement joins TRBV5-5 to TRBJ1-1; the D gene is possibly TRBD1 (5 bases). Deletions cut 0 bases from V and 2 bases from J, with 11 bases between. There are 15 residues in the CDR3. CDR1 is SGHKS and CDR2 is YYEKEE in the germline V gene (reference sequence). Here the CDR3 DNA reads TGTGCCAGCAGCTTGGAGGTCAGGGTAAACACTGAAGCTTTCTTT. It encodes CASSLEVRVNTEAFF.

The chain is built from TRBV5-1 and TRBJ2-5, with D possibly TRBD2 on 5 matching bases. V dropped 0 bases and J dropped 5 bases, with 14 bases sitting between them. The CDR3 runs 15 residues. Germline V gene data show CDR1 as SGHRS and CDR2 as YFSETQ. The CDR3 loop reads CASSLADGGRETQYF. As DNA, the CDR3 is TGCGCCAGCAGCTTGGCCGACGGAGGTAGGGAGACCCAGTACTTC.

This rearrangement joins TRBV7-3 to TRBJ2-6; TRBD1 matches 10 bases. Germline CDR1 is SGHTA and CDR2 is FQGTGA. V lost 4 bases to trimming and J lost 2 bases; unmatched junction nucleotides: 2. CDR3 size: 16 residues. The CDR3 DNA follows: TGTGCCAGCAGCTCCGGACAGGGGGCTGGGGCCAACGTCCTGACTTTC. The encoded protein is CASSSGQGAGANVLTF.

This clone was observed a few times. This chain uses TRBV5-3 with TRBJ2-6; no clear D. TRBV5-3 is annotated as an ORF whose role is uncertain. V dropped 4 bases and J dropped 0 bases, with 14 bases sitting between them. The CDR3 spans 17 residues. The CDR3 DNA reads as TGTGCCAGAAGCCTAACTCCGTTCCGCTCTGGGGCCAACGTCCTGACTTTC. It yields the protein CARSLTPFRSGANVLTF.

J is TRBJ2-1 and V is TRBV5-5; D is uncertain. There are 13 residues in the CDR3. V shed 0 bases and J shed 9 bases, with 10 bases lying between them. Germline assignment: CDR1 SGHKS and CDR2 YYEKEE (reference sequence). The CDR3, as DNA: TGTGCCAGCAGCTTGGATCCAGCCAGTGAGCAGTTCTTC. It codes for CASSLDPASEQFF.

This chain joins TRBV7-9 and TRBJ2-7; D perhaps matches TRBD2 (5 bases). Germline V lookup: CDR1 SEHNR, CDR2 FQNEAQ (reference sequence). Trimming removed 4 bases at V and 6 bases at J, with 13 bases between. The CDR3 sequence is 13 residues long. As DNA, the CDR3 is TGTGCCAGCAGCTCGGCTACTAGAAGCGAGCAGTACTTC. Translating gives CASSSATRSEQYF. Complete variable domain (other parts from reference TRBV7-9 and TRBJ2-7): DTGVSQNPRHKITKRGQNVTFRCDPISEHNRLYWYRQTLGQGPEFLTYFQNEAQLEKSRLLSDRFSAERPKGSFSTLEIQRTEQGDSAMYLCASSSATRSEQYFGPGTRLTVT.

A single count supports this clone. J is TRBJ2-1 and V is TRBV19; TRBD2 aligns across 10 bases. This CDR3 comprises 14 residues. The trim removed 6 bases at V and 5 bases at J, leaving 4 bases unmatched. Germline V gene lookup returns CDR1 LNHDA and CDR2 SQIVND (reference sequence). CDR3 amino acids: CASSWTSGHNEQFF. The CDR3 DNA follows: TGTGCCAGTAGCTGGACTAGCGGTCACAATGAGCAGTTCTTC.

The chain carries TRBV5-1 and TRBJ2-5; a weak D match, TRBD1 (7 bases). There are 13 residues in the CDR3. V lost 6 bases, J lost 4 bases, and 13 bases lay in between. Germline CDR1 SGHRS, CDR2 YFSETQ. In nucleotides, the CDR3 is TGCGCCAGCAAGGAGGGGGCCTCAGAGACCCAGTACTTC. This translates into CASKEGASETQYF.

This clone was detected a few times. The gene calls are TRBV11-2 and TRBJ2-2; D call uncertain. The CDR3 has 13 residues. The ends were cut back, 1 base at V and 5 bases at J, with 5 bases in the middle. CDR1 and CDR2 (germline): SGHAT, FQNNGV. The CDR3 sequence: CASSLGSTGELFF. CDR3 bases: TGTGCCAGCAGCTTAGGCAGTACCGGGGAGCTGTTTTTT.

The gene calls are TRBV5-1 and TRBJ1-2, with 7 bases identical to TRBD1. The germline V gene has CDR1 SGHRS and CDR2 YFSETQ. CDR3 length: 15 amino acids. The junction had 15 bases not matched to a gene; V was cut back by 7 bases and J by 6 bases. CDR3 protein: CASCPGTAIENGYTF. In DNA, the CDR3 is TGCGCCAGCTGCCCCGGGACAGCTATAGAAAATGGCTACACCTTC.

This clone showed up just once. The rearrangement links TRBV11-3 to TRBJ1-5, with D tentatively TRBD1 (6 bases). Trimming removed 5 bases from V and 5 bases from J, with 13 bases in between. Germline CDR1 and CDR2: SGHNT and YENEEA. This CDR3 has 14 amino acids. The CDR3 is CASSLGQPDQPQHF. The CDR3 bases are TGTGCCAGCAGCCTCGGACAGCCGGATCAGCCCCAGCATTTT. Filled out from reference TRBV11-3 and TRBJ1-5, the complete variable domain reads EAGVVQSPRYKIIEKKQPVAFWCNPISGHNTLYWYLQNLGQGPELLIRYENEEAVDDSQLPKDRFSAERLKGVDSTLKIQPAELGDSAVYLCASSLGQPDQPQHFGDGTRLSIL.

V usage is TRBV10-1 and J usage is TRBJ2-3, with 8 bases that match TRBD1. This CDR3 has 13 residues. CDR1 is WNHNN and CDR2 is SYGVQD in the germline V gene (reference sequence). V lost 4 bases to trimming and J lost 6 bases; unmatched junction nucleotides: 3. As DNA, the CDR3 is TGCGCCAGCAGTGCCAGGGGGCCGGATACGCAGTATTTT. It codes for CASSARGPDTQYF.

The CDR3 spells CASSDRASGDYNEQFF. The DNA for the CDR3 is TGTGCCAGCAGTGACAGGGCTAGCGGGGACTACAATGAGCAGTTCTTC. V usage is TRBV6-1 and J usage is TRBJ2-1; 9 positions agree with TRBD2. CDR1 and CDR2 from the germline V gene are MNHNS and SASEGT. The CDR3 length is 16 residues. V shed 3 bases and J 3 bases; nucleotides not matched to a gene: 6.

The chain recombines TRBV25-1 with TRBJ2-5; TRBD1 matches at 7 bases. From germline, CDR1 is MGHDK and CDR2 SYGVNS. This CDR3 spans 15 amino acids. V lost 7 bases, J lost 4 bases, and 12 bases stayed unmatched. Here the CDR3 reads CASNPTGNFPETQYF. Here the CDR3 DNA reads TGTGCCAGCAATCCGACAGGGAACTTCCCAGAGACCCAGTACTTC.

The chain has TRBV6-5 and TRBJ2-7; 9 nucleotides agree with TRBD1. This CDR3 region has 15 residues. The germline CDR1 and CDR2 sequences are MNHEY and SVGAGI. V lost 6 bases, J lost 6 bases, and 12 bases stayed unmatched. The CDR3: CASSRTLTGQGEQYF. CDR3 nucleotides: TGTGCCAGCAGCAGGACTTTAACGGGACAGGGCGAGCAGTACTTC.

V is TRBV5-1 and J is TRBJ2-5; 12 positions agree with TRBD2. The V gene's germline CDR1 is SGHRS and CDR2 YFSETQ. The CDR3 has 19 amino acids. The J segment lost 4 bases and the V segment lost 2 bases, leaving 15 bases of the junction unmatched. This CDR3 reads CASSFRVALAGGRGETQYF. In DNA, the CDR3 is TGCGCCAGCAGCTTTAGAGTCGCGCTAGCGGGAGGGAGAGGAGAGACCCAGTACTTC.